Listed below are T cell receptor beta chains from one sample, sequenced in a study of cytomegalovirus exposure and HLA in healthy donors. Assay used: immunoSEQ multiplex PCR; TCRdb lists only in-frame clones, some missing. The sample has approximately 180,000 clones; approximately 82% are singletons. What was sequenced was PBMCs. The receptors originated from a woman between 18 and 29 years old in good health and CMV-seronegative. Each CDR3 is given with its conserved first and last residue. Fields, in order: CDR3 protein, CDR3 DNA, D gene, J gene, V gene, clone size. The D gene is left open where the match is weak. Clone size is stated in some rows and not others, as once, few, many or a class when expanded.

CDR3 protein: CASSLPRQGVGGANVLTF; CDR3 DNA: TGTGCCAGCAGCTTACCTCGACAGGGAGTCGGTGGGGCCAACGTCCTGACTTTC; D gene: TRBD1; J gene: TRBJ2-6; V gene: TRBV5-8; clone size: once
CDR3 protein: CASSQELGGVALTSTDTQHF; CDR3 DNA: TGCGCCAGCAGCCAAGAACTCGGGGGAGTCGCCCTCACGTCCACAGATACGCAGCATTTT; D gene: -; J gene: TRBJ1-5; V gene: TRBV4-3; clone size: -
CDR3 protein: CSSSSKPGTGSYEQYF; CDR3 DNA: TGTTCCAGCAGCTCGAAACCTGGGACAGGATCCTACGAGCAGTACTTC; D gene: TRBD1; J gene: TRBJ2-7; V gene: TRBV7-9; clone size: -
CDR3 protein: CASSSDSPLHF; CDR3 DNA: TGTGCCAGCAGTAGCGATTCACCCCTCCACTTT; D gene: -; J gene: TRBJ1-6; V gene: TRBV6-1; clone size: -
CDR3 protein: CASSLVGGRAYGGELFF; CDR3 DNA: TGTGCCAGCAGCTTAGTCGGCGGGAGGGCCTATGGCGGGGAGCTGTTTTTT; D gene: TRBD2; J gene: TRBJ2-2; V gene: TRBV11-2; clone size: few
CDR3 protein: CATSREQVYEQYF; CDR3 DNA: TGTGCCACCAGCAGAGAGCAGGTCTACGAGCAGTACTTC; D gene: -; J gene: TRBJ2-7; V gene: TRBV15; clone size: -
CDR3 protein: CASSRSPGVGYGYTF; CDR3 DNA: TGTGCCAGCAGCCGTAGCCCCGGGGTTGGGTATGGCTACACCTTC; D gene: -; J gene: TRBJ1-2; V gene: TRBV14; clone size: -
CDR3 protein: CASIQRGQGGVGYEQYF; CDR3 DNA: TGTGCCAGCATCCAGAGGGGCCAGGGAGGCGTCGGGTACGAGCAGTACTTC; D gene: -; J gene: TRBJ2-7; V gene: TRBV27; clone size: -
CDR3 protein: CASSFGRASGTETQYF; CDR3 DNA: TGCGCCAGCAGCTTCGGGAGGGCTAGCGGGACCGAGACCCAGTACTTC; D gene: TRBD2; J gene: TRBJ2-5; V gene: TRBV5-1; clone size: -
CDR3 protein: CSVEVQDDYEQYF; CDR3 DNA: TGCAGCGTTGAGGTCCAGGATGACTACGAGCAGTACTTC; D gene: -; J gene: TRBJ2-7; V gene: TRBV29-1; clone size: -
CDR3 protein: CASSLQNQPQHF; CDR3 DNA: TGTGCCAGCAGCTTACAGAATCAGCCCCAGCATTTT; D gene: -; J gene: TRBJ1-5; V gene: TRBV7-9; clone size: -
CDR3 protein: CASSGDRETEAFF; CDR3 DNA: TGTGCCAGCAGCGGCGACAGGGAGACTGAAGCTTTCTTT; D gene: TRBD1; J gene: TRBJ1-1; V gene: TRBV11-2; clone size: -
CDR3 protein: CASSQADRGQETQYF; CDR3 DNA: TGCGCCAGCAGCCAGGCGGACAGGGGCCAAGAGACCCAGTACTTC; D gene: TRBD1; J gene: TRBJ2-5; V gene: TRBV4-1; clone size: -
CDR3 protein: CASSLMAGGETSHTQNTQYF; CDR3 DNA: TGTGCCAGCAGTTTAATGGCGGGGGGTGAAACTAGCCACACACAGAATACGCAGTATTTT; D gene: TRBD2; J gene: TRBJ2-3; V gene: TRBV27; clone size: -
CDR3 protein: CASSLTGYNEQFF; CDR3 DNA: TGTGCCAGCAGTTTAACAGGGTACAATGAGCAGTTCTTC; D gene: -; J gene: TRBJ2-1; V gene: TRBV27; clone size: -
CDR3 protein: CASSPGTGTEAFF; CDR3 DNA: TGTGCCAGCAGCCCGGGGACAGGGACTGAAGCTTTCTTT; D gene: TRBD1; J gene: TRBJ1-1; V gene: TRBV9; clone size: -
CDR3 protein: CAWSIGKGKAFF; CDR3 DNA: TGTGCCTGGAGTATTGGAAAGGGGAAAGCTTTCTTT; D gene: -; J gene: TRBJ1-1; V gene: TRBV30; clone size: -
CDR3 protein: CASSPPGGPFEQFF; CDR3 DNA: TGTGCCAGCAGCCCCCCGGGAGGGCCCTTTGAGCAGTTCTTC; D gene: TRBD2; J gene: TRBJ2-1; V gene: TRBV7-9; clone size: -
CDR3 protein: CASSPGYGYTF; CDR3 DNA: TGTGCCAGCAGCCCAGGCTATGGCTACACCTTC; D gene: -; J gene: TRBJ1-2; V gene: TRBV27; clone size: few
CDR3 protein: CASSQDRLADYNEQFF; CDR3 DNA: TGTGCCAGCAGCCAAGACCGCCTAGCGGATTACAATGAGCAGTTCTTC; D gene: TRBD2; J gene: TRBJ2-1; V gene: TRBV4-2; clone size: few
CDR3 protein: CASSVGSLRTEAFF; CDR3 DNA: TGTGCCAGCAGCGTAGGGTCCTTGCGGACTGAAGCTTTCTTT; D gene: -; J gene: TRBJ1-1; V gene: TRBV9; clone size: -
CDR3 protein: CASSSGYTGELFF; CDR3 DNA: TGCGCCAGCAGTTCCGGGTACACCGGGGAGCTGTTTTTT; D gene: -; J gene: TRBJ2-2; V gene: TRBV10-1; clone size: -
CDR3 protein: CASSQGLAGYNEQFF; CDR3 DNA: TGCGCCAGCAGCCAGGGACTAGCGGGTTACAATGAGCAGTTCTTC; D gene: TRBD2; J gene: TRBJ2-1; V gene: TRBV4-1; clone size: -
CDR3 protein: CASSLAHPQGNQPQHF; CDR3 DNA: TGTGCCAGCAGCTTGGCTCACCCACAGGGTAATCAGCCCCAGCATTTT; D gene: -; J gene: TRBJ1-5; V gene: TRBV5-6; clone size: -
CDR3 protein: CASSGGRFSNTGELFF; CDR3 DNA: TGTGCCAGCAGTGGCGGGAGGTTCTCGAACACCGGGGAGCTGTTTTTT; D gene: TRBD2; J gene: TRBJ2-2; V gene: TRBV28; clone size: -
CDR3 protein: CASSPESGHTQYF; CDR3 DNA: TGTGCCAGCAGCCCCGAAAGTGGGCATACGCAGTATTTT; D gene: -; J gene: TRBJ2-3; V gene: TRBV9; clone size: -
CDR3 protein: CASSGEDKINQPQHF; CDR3 DNA: TGTGCCAGCAGCGGGGAGGACAAAATAAATCAGCCCCAGCATTTT; D gene: -; J gene: TRBJ1-5; V gene: TRBV7-9; clone size: -
CDR3 protein: CASIEGSRAGDTQYF; CDR3 DNA: TGCGCCAGCATCGAGGGTAGTAGGGCGGGAGATACGCAGTATTTT; D gene: -; J gene: TRBJ2-3; V gene: TRBV5-1; clone size: -
CDR3 protein: CASKTGSYGYTF; CDR3 DNA: TGTGCCAGTAAAACAGGTTCCTATGGCTACACCTTC; D gene: -; J gene: TRBJ1-2; V gene: TRBV19; clone size: -
CDR3 protein: CASSLAEGSGETQYF; CDR3 DNA: TGTGCCAGCAGCTTAGCCGAAGGGTCGGGGGAGACCCAGTACTTC; D gene: -; J gene: TRBJ2-5; V gene: TRBV7-9; clone size: -
CDR3 protein: CASSLGGLWNNEQFF; CDR3 DNA: TGTGCCAGCAGCTTAGGAGGACTATGGAACAATGAGCAGTTCTTC; D gene: -; J gene: TRBJ2-1; V gene: TRBV7-8; clone size: -
CDR3 protein: CASSQELGNTGELFF; CDR3 DNA: TGTGCCAGCAGCCAAGAACTAGGGAACACCGGGGAGCTGTTTTTT; D gene: -; J gene: TRBJ2-2; V gene: TRBV14; clone size: -
CDR3 protein: CASSGEDRGDYGYTF; CDR3 DNA: TGCGCCAGCAGCGGGGAGGACAGGGGTGACTATGGCTACACCTTC; D gene: TRBD1; J gene: TRBJ1-2; V gene: TRBV5-1; clone size: -
CDR3 protein: CASSQDGPYEQYF; CDR3 DNA: TGTGCCAGCAGCCAAGATGGGCCCTACGAGCAGTACTTC; D gene: -; J gene: TRBJ2-7; V gene: TRBV4-2; clone size: -
CDR3 protein: CSSSLVTGGGHTEAFF; CDR3 DNA: TGTTCCAGCAGCTTAGTGACAGGGGGCGGACACACTGAAGCTTTCTTT; D gene: TRBD1; J gene: TRBJ1-1; V gene: TRBV7-9; clone size: once
CDR3 protein: CASSAGPSYEQYF; CDR3 DNA: TGTGCCAGTAGCGCGGGCCCCTCGTACGAGCAGTACTTC; D gene: -; J gene: TRBJ2-7; V gene: TRBV19; clone size: -
CDR3 protein: CASSLQEGRNYGYTF; CDR3 DNA: TGTGCCAGCAGTTTACAGGAGGGGAGAAACTATGGCTACACCTTC; D gene: -; J gene: TRBJ1-2; V gene: TRBV27; clone size: -
CDR3 protein: CASSRETSGVTGANVLTF; CDR3 DNA: TGTGCCAGCAGCCGCGAGACTAGCGGGGTTACTGGGGCCAACGTCCTGACTTTC; D gene: TRBD2; J gene: TRBJ2-6; V gene: TRBV7-6; clone size: -
CDR3 protein: CASTSNLAKNIQYF; CDR3 DNA: TGTGCCAGTACTAGCAACCTAGCCAAAAACATTCAGTACTTC; D gene: -; J gene: TRBJ2-4; V gene: TRBV27; clone size: once
CDR3 protein: CASSTPPTGYQPQHF; CDR3 DNA: TGCGCCAGCAGCACCCCCCCGACAGGGTATCAGCCCCAGCATTTT; D gene: TRBD1; J gene: TRBJ1-5; V gene: TRBV5-1; clone size: -
CDR3 protein: CASSQGLAIYNEQFF; CDR3 DNA: TGCGCCAGCAGCCAAGGACTAGCCATCTACAATGAGCAGTTCTTC; D gene: TRBD2; J gene: TRBJ2-1; V gene: TRBV5-1; clone size: -
CDR3 protein: CSVDLAVASSYNEQFF; CDR3 DNA: TGCAGCGTCGACCTAGCGGTCGCCAGCTCCTACAATGAGCAGTTCTTC; D gene: TRBD2; J gene: TRBJ2-1; V gene: TRBV29-1; clone size: -